This T cell receptor beta chain was sequenced for a study of response to subunit inactivated influenza vaccine. General study points: Researchers suggested that each seasonal influenza vaccination recruits few new T cells.

CDR1 and CDR2 (germline): SGHVS, FQNEAQ. With 2 bases removed from V and 8 bases from J, the gap between germline ends came to 18 bases. The CDR3 length is 16 residues. TCRdb re-called the RT-PCR reads through MiXCR, storing one row per CDR3 protein. The sample has just under 550,000 distinct CDR3 sequences; under 25% are singletons. Turning to this clonotype: As yet, its antigen is unknown.

These records were also assigned to another study, of T cells expressing NK-cell markers. According to that study: cDNA encoding TCR beta was synthesized via 5'RACE template switching incorporating UMIs. Sorted T-cell subsets CD3+CD56+NKG2C+, CD3+CD56+NKG2C- and CD3+CD56-NKG2C+ were TCR beta-sequenced. In the group of eight sequenced donors, seven were HCMV-seropositive and one was seronegative.

This TCR came from a man aged 45-65 years who received an inactivated influenza vaccine. The genes are TRBV7-8 and TRBJ1-4; D might be TRBD1 (6 bases). The source material was CD4+ T cells sorted from PBMCs, sampled roughly 12 days after vaccination. The CDR3 here is CASSLRDFWGGEKLFF. The CDR3 DNA reads as TGTGCCAGCAGCTTACGGGACTTTTGGGGGGGCGAAAAACTGTTTTTT.